A selection of T cell receptor beta chains follows, all from one sample in a study of T cells after yellow fever vaccination. TCRdb independently ran MiXCR on the 5' RACE reads; one entry per CDR3 protein. The repertoire holds approximately 110,000 distinct CDR3 sequences, with roughly 8.9% as singletons. Sample: CD8+ T cells sorted from PBMCs, taken 45 days after the yellow fever booster vaccination. These receptors came from a man aged 25 to 45 who received the YFV17D yellow fever vaccine. The CDR3 runs from the conserved cysteine through the conserved F or W. Each record gives: D gene, V gene, clone size, J gene, CDR3 DNA, CDR3 protein. A D gene is named only where the DNA matches it firmly. Some rows have no size entry. The others give once, few or many, or a class for an expanded clone.

D gene: NA; V gene: TRBV9; clone size: many; J gene: TRBJ2-7; CDR3 DNA: TGTGCCAGCAGCGTAGATGAGGGGGAGCAGTACTTC; CDR3 protein: CASSVDEGEQYF
D gene: TRBD1; V gene: TRBV9; clone size: many; J gene: TRBJ2-1; CDR3 DNA: TGTGCCAGCGGACAGGGGGGAAATGCTTACAATGAGCAGTTCTTC; CDR3 protein: CASGQGGNAYNEQFF
D gene: NA; V gene: TRBV12-3/TRBV12-4; clone size: many; J gene: TRBJ2-1; CDR3 DNA: TGTGCCAGCAGCCCAATGGGGGGACCCTACAATGAGCAGTTCTTC; CDR3 protein: CASSPMGGPYNEQFF
D gene: TRBD2; V gene: TRBV6-2/TRBV6-3; clone size: many; J gene: TRBJ2-1; CDR3 DNA: TGTGCCAGCAGCCCTCCGGGGACTAGCGGGGAGGAGCAGTTCTTC; CDR3 protein: CASSPPGTSGEEQFF
D gene: NA; V gene: TRBV9; clone size: many; J gene: TRBJ1-4; CDR3 DNA: TGTGCCAGCAGCGTAGCGGCAGGGCAGGGTGAAAAACTGTTTTTT; CDR3 protein: CASSVAAGQGEKLFF
D gene: TRBD1; V gene: TRBV18; clone size: NA; J gene: TRBJ2-1; CDR3 DNA: TGTGCCAGCTCACCCGGGACAGGGGGCTACAATGAGCAGTTCTTC; CDR3 protein: CASSPGTGGYNEQFF
D gene: NA; V gene: TRBV12-3/TRBV12-4; clone size: many; J gene: TRBJ1-4; CDR3 DNA: TGTGCCAGCAGTTCGGGGGCGCTAGGTGAAAAACTGTTTTTT; CDR3 protein: CASSSGALGEKLFF
D gene: TRBD1; V gene: TRBV4-1; clone size: many; J gene: TRBJ1-1; CDR3 DNA: TGCGCCAGCAGCCCTAGGACAGGGATGAACACTGAAGCTTTCTTT; CDR3 protein: CASSPRTGMNTEAFF
D gene: NA; V gene: TRBV7-6; clone size: few; J gene: TRBJ2-7; CDR3 DNA: TGTGCCAGCAGCTTAGCGTCTCCTAGCATCGAGCAGTACTTC; CDR3 protein: CASSLASPSIEQYF
D gene: TRBD1; V gene: TRBV29-1; clone size: many; J gene: TRBJ2-7; CDR3 DNA: TGCAGCGTTGAACAGGGGGAGTACGAGCAGTACTTC; CDR3 protein: CSVEQGEYEQYF
D gene: NA; V gene: TRBV12-3/TRBV12-4; clone size: many; J gene: TRBJ2-1; CDR3 DNA: TGTGCCAGCAGCCCCCCAGGTTTGGAGCAGTTCTTC; CDR3 protein: CASSPPGLEQFF
D gene: NA; V gene: TRBV20-1; clone size: few; J gene: TRBJ2-5; CDR3 DNA: TGCAGTGCTAGGTCTTGGGAGACGCAAGAGACCCAGTACTTC; CDR3 protein: CSARSWETQETQYF
D gene: NA; V gene: TRBV7-9; clone size: few; J gene: TRBJ1-1; CDR3 DNA: TGTGCCTGTTACCGGAACACTGAAGCTTTCTTT; CDR3 protein: CACYRNTEAFF